This T cell receptor (beta chain) was sequenced in a study of T cells in Graves' hyperthyroidism and ophthalmopathy. Researchers took RNA transcripts and amplified the TCR beta CDR3 regions from them. Using the HTBI primer set, a first-round RT-PCR was run on the TCR CDR3. Each CDR3 protein gets one entry after TCRdb re-called the multiplex PCR reads with MiXCR. The sample has under 650,000 distinct CDR3 sequences, around 15% seen once. CDR1 DFQATT and CDR2 SNEGSKA come from the germline V gene (reference sequence). The CDR3 covers 13 residues. V lost 2 bases to trimming and J lost 0 bases, with 5 bases between them. This clonotype occurred many times.

The V gene is TRBV20-1, the J gene TRBJ1-3; D is ambiguous. The sample taken for sequencing was blood. The source of this sequence is a woman under 40 with Graves' hyperthyroidism. The CDR3 DNA reads as TGCAGTGCTAGACAGGCCTCTGGAAACACCATATATTTT. Protein sequence: CSARQASGNTIYF.